This T cell receptor beta chain was observed in a study of T cells in Graves' hyperthyroidism and ophthalmopathy. Many counts were recorded for this clonotype. CDR3 length: 18 amino acids. The germline V and J ends were trimmed by 5 bases and 1 base, with 23 bases remaining between them. CDR1 is LNHDA, CDR2 SQIVND, per germline (reference sequence). Clinical symptoms, serum thyroxine and TRAb, thyroid ultrasound and orbital computed tomography together formed the diagnostic basis. The source material, RNA transcripts, was used to amplify TCR beta CDR3 regions. The HTBI set primed first-round TCR CDR3 RT-PCR. MiXCR, run by TCRdb on the multiplex PCR reads, gives a single entry per CDR3 protein. The sample yields 350,000 or so distinct CDR3 sequences, 17% seen once.

This receptor was identified in a woman aged 25 to 39 with Graves' hyperthyroidism that later progressed to Graves' ophthalmopathy. The V gene is TRBV19, the J gene TRBJ1-1; D might be TRBD1 (5 bases). Sequenced: blood. CDR3: CASSPPASAGRRNTEAFF. The CDR3 nucleotides read TGTGCCAGTAGTCCCCCGGCTTCGGCAGGGCGCAGGAACACTGAAGCTTTCTTT. Looking up the rest from reference TRBV19 and TRBJ1-1 gives the full variable domain: DGGITQSPKYLFRKEGQNVTLSCEQNLNHDAMYWYRQDPGQGLRLIYYSQIVNDFQKGDIAEGYSVSREKKESFPLTVTSAQKNPTAFYLCASSPPASAGRRNTEAFFGQGTRLTVV.